A single sample is the source of the 22 T cell receptor beta chains below, sequenced in a study of PD-L1 blockade in urothelial cancer. Assay: immunoSEQ multiplex PCR; the TCRdb copy retains only in-frame clones and omits some. Of under 90,000 clones listed, roughly nine tenths were seen once; the top ten hold 8% to 10%. This specimen was PBMCs, taken around atezolizumab (anti-PD-L1) treatment. The receptor source for this set is a man aged 55 to 70 with urothelial cancer.

A few counts support this clone. The rearrangement joins TRBV4-1 to TRBJ2-2, with 7 bases fitting TRBD2. This CDR3 is 17 amino acids long. Germline V lookup: CDR1 MGHRA, CDR2 YSYEKL. With V trimmed by 0 bases and J by 2 bases, 6 bases remained unmatched. The DNA of the CDR3 is TGCGCCAGCAGCCAAGATGAAGAGCGGGGAAACACCGGGGAGCTGTTTTTT. It translates to CASSQDEERGNTGELFF.

The V call is TRBV5-1, the J call TRBJ2-3, with D perhaps TRBD2 (5 bases). The CDR3 spans 15 residues. Germline-derived CDR1 and CDR2 are SGHRS and YFSETQ. Trimming shortened V by 5 bases and J by 5 bases, and 18 bases separated the two germline ends. The CDR3 region is CASSPLGSEGDTQYF. DNA of the CDR3: TGCGCCAGCAGTCCCCTCGGGTCAGAGGGAGATACGCAGTATTTT.

The chain couples TRBV18 to TRBJ1-1, with 10 bases lining up with TRBD1. V gave up 5 bases and J gave up 6 bases; unmatched junction bases: 6. The CDR3 sequence is 14 residues long. Germline V gene data show CDR1 as KGHSH and CDR2 as LQKENI. The DNA for the CDR3 is TGTGCCAGCTCAACACGGACAGGGGGTGCTGAAGCTTTCTTT. Amino acid sequence: CASSTRTGGAEAFF.

This rearrangement joins TRBV6-1 to TRBJ2-7; 16 nucleotides align to TRBD2. Germline trimming cut 6 bases from V and 7 bases from J; bases unmatched to any gene: 3. The CDR3 covers 14 residues. Germline loops: CDR1 MNHNS, CDR2 SASEGT. The CDR3 nucleotides are TGTGCCAGCAGCGGGACTAGCGGGGGGGGAGAGCAGTACTTC. It codes for CASSGTSGGGEQYF.

The chain joins TRBV18 to TRBJ1-5; D uncertain. The ends were cut back, 3 bases at V and 9 bases at J, with 12 bases in the middle. The germline gives CDR1 KGHSH, CDR2 LQKENI. The CDR3 is 13 amino acids. DNA of the CDR3: TGTGCCAGCTCACCTAGTGAGGTTCCGCCCCAGCATTTT. Its protein product is CASSPSEVPPQHF.

This clone was counted only a few times. The CDR3 spells CASNGGTEQYF. CDR3 sequence (DNA): TGTGCCAGCAACGGGGGGACCGAGCAGTACTTC. The chain carries TRBV25-1 and TRBJ2-7; TRBD2 agrees at 7 bases. After removal of 7 bases from V and 6 bases from J, the junction contained 3 bases not matched to a gene. This CDR3 contains 11 residues. The V gene's germline CDR1 is MGHDK and CDR2 SYGVNS.

V is TRBV5-1 and J is TRBJ2-1, with TRBD2 matching over 8 bases. The CDR3 runs to 15 residues. Per the germline V gene, CDR1 is SGHRS and CDR2 is YFSETQ. J gave up 8 bases and V 0 bases, and 7 bases lay outside the gene matches. DNA of the CDR3: TGCGCCAGCAGCTTGGGACGGGAGGGTATGGATGAGCAGTTCTTC. Protein sequence: CASSLGREGMDEQFF.

The V and J genes are TRBV7-2 and TRBJ1-5; D remains unclear. The CDR3 length is 12 residues. V was pared by 4 bases and J by 7 bases, with 8 bases between. CDR1 and CDR2 (germline): SGHTA, FQGNSA. The CDR3 sequence: CASSSASQPQHF. DNA of the CDR3: TGTGCCAGCAGCTCCGCAAGCCAGCCCCAGCATTTT.

The chain employs TRBV10-3 and TRBJ2-3; 9 nucleotides line up with TRBD1. The V and J ends lost 4 bases and 9 bases, in that order; junction bases with no gene match: 8. Germline V lookup: CDR1 ENHRY, CDR2 SYGVKD. There are 14 residues in the CDR3. DNA of the CDR3: TGTGCCATCAGTGTGGGGACAGGGAAGGGCACGCAGTATTTT. Protein sequence: CAISVGTGKGTQYF.

The chain has TRBV15 and TRBJ1-2; D not certain. The CDR3 contains 13 residues. Germline CDR1 and CDR2: LNHNV and YYDKDF (reference sequence). V was pared by 0 bases and J by 6 bases, with 8 bases between. In DNA, the CDR3 is TGTGCCACCAGCAGAGACAGTACAAATGGCTACACCTTC. The encoded protein is CATSRDSTNGYTF.

The chain is built from TRBV18 and TRBJ2-7; 7 bases align to TRBD2. The CDR3 sequence is 15 residues long. J gave up 3 bases and V 2 bases, and 7 bases lay outside the gene matches. CDR1 is KGHSH and CDR2 is LQKENI in the germline V gene. CDR3: CASSPSRTSRYEQYF. CDR3 coding DNA: TGTGCCAGCTCACCATCAAGGACTAGTCGCTACGAGCAGTACTTC.

The rearrangement joins TRBV28 to TRBJ2-5; D is uncertain. The CDR3 sequence is 14 residues long. The V gene lost 3 bases and the J gene lost 1 base, with 9 bases spanning the gap. Per germline, CDR1 MDHEN and CDR2 SYDVKM. Here the CDR3 DNA reads TGTGCCAGCAGTTTGTTGAGAGGCCAAGAGACCCAGTACTTC. Translation: CASSLLRGQETQYF.

This sequence joins TRBV7-2 and TRBJ2-7; 8 bases align to TRBD2. The CDR3 has 16 amino acids. CDR1 is SGHTA, CDR2 FQGNSA, per germline. Trimming cost V 7 bases and J 2 bases; bases outside gene matches: 13. In DNA, the CDR3 is TGTGCCAGCATCCTAAAGCCGGGACTAGGGACCTACGAGCAGTACTTC. This translates into CASILKPGLGTYEQYF.

The gene calls are TRBV7-2 and TRBJ1-1, with D possibly TRBD1 on 6 matching bases. The germline V gene encodes CDR1 SGHTA and CDR2 FQGNSA. V was pared by 1 base and J by 4 bases, with 13 bases between. The CDR3 has 15 residues. DNA of the CDR3: TGTGCCAGCAGCTTAGTAGCCAGGGGTGGCACTGAAGCTTTCTTT. This sequence encodes CASSLVARGGTEAFF.

V is TRBV9 and J is TRBJ1-1; 8 nucleotides match TRBD1. CDR1 SGDLS and CDR2 YYNGEE come from the germline V gene. V shed 2 bases and J 2 bases; nucleotides not matched to a gene: 5. The CDR3 has 15 residues. The CDR3 DNA sequence: TGTGCCAGCAGCGTCCGACAGGGGAGTAACACTGAAGCTTTCTTT. Its translation is CASSVRQGSNTEAFF.

V gene TRBV5-6 combines with J gene TRBJ1-4; 8 bases fit TRBD1. V lost 2 bases, J lost 6 bases, and 3 bases stayed unmatched. The CDR3 loop spans 14 amino acids. The germline CDR1 and CDR2 sequences are SGHDT and YYEEEE. The CDR3 is CASSFRTGYEKLFF. Here the CDR3 DNA reads TGTGCCAGCAGCTTCAGGACAGGGTATGAAAAACTGTTTTTT. Full variable domain (outside the CDR3, taken from reference TRBV5-6 and TRBJ1-4): DAGVTQSPTHLIKTRGQQVTLRCSPKSGHDTVSWYQQALGQGPQFIFQYYEEEERQRGNFPDRFSGHQFPNYSSELNVNALLLGDSALYLCASSFRTGYEKLFFGSGTQLSVL.

This chain uses TRBV5-1 with TRBJ1-1; no firm D call. There are 13 residues in the CDR3. Germline V CDR1 and CDR2: SGHRS, YFSETQ. Trimming removed 4 bases from V and 4 bases from J, with 11 bases in between. CDR3 sequence: CASSNGGGTEAFF. The CDR3 DNA reads as TGCGCCAGCAGCAACGGAGGCGGCACTGAAGCTTTCTTT.

The genes are TRBV5-4 and TRBJ1-6; 7 nucleotides agree with TRBD1. Trimming at V came to 1 base and at J to 3 bases, leaving 1 base not matched to a gene. The CDR3 is 15 amino acids. Germline V gives CDR1 SGHNT, CDR2 YYREEE (reference sequence). The CDR3 here is CASSLPGGYNSPLHF. DNA of the CDR3: TGTGCCAGCAGCTTGCCAGGGGGCTATAATTCACCCCTCCACTTT.

The chain recombines TRBV21-1 with TRBJ1-1; the D call TRBD1 from the table was never checked on the DNA. TRBV21-1 is labeled a pseudogene. The CDR3 is 17 amino acids. DNA for the CDR3: TGTGCCAGCAGCAAAGGGGAACAGGGGGCGTTGAACACTGAAGCTTTCTTT. Translation gives CASSKGEQGALNTEAFF.

The V gene is TRBV9, the J gene TRBJ1-2; possible D gene TRBD1, 6 bases. CDR3 length: 14 amino acids. The germline V and J ends were trimmed by 0 bases and 5 bases, with 11 bases remaining between them. CDR1 is SGDLS and CDR2 is YYNGEE in the germline V gene. The CDR3 coding sequence is TGTGCCAGCAGCGTAGAACAGGGTGGTTATGGCTACACCTTC. Amino acids: CASSVEQGGYGYTF.

The gene calls are TRBV6-4 and TRBJ2-1; D not certain. Trimming stripped 3 bases from V and 9 bases from J, with 12 bases between. CDR3 size: 13 residues. In germline, CDR1 is MRHNA, CDR2 SNTAGT. The CDR3 nucleotides read TGTGCCAGCAGTGAAGTGGGTGGCGGTGAGCAGTTCTTC. Protein product: CASSEVGGGEQFF.

The chain recombines TRBV18 with TRBJ2-7; 8 bases are a match to TRBD1. The CDR3 covers 13 residues. Trimming took 6 bases from V and 2 from J; bases not matched to a gene: 3. CDR1 KGHSH and CDR2 LQKENI come from the germline V gene. The CDR3 DNA reads as TGTGCCAGCTCCCTGGACAGGGCCTACGAGCAGTACTTC. Encoded protein: CASSLDRAYEQYF.